These T cell receptor beta chains were read from a single sample in a study of response to subunit inactivated influenza vaccine. TCRdb re-called the RT-PCR reads through MiXCR, storing one row per CDR3 protein. This table holds hundreds of thousands of distinct CDR3 sequences, about 15% found once. The sequencing here drew on PBMCs from blood, taken 11 to 12 days after vaccination. The receptors were gathered from a man between 45 and 60 years old who received an inactivated influenza vaccine. The CDR3 runs from the conserved cysteine through the conserved F or W. D genes are given only for firm matches. The size entry is marked missing in some rows and otherwise reads once, few, many or a size class.

size	D	V	J	DNA	CDR3
.	.	TRBV14	TRBJ2-7	TGTGCCAGCAGCCAAGGACTGCGTAGATCCTACGAGCAGTACTTC	CASSQGLRRSYEQYF
.	.	TRBV12-3/TRBV12-4	TRBJ2-5	TGTGCCAGCAGTTTAGGCTCGGGGGGCGCGTTGGAGACCCAGTACTTC	CASSLGSGGALETQYF
.	TRBD2	TRBV9	TRBJ2-2	TGTGCCAGCAGCCCCGATCTTGGACTAGCGGGAGTTCGTACCGGGGAGCTGTTTTTT	CASSPDLGLAGVRTGELFF
.	.	TRBV5-1	TRBJ2-7	TGCGCCAGCAGCTTGACAGGGCTCGGGCTAGCGACCCGCCCCTACGAGCAGTACTTC	CASSLTGLGLATRPYEQYF
.	.	TRBV11-2	TRBJ1-2	TGTGCCAGCAGCTTTGCGGAGGACTATGGCTACACCTTC	CASSFAEDYGYTF
few	.	TRBV6-1	TRBJ1-2	TGTGCCAGCGTTTCTCGGACCTATGGCTACACCTTC	CASVSRTYGYTF
few	TRBD1	TRBV20-1	TRBJ1-6	TGCAGTGCTAGAGTGCCGGGACAGGGGTTAGGTTCACCCCTCCACTTT	CSARVPGQGLGSPLHF
.	.	TRBV29-1	TRBJ2-2	TGCAGCGTTGTCGGGCAGAATACGAACACCGGGGAGCTGTTTTTT	CSVVGQNTNTGELFF
.	.	TRBV11-1	TRBJ1-6	TGTGCCAGCAGTACCACTTTCGGGATTGGGGGACGAAATGGTTCACCCCTCCACTTT	CASSTTFGIGGRNGSPLHF
few	.	TRBV4-3	TRBJ2-2	TGCGCCAGCAGCCAAGCAGGCAGCACGAACACCGGGGAGCTGTTTTTT	CASSQAGSTNTGELFF
few	TRBD1	TRBV4-2	TRBJ2-7	TGTGCCAGCAGCCAAGATGATGGGACAGGATCCTACGAGCAGTACTTC	CASSQDDGTGSYEQYF
.	.	TRBV12-3/TRBV12-4	TRBJ2-1	TGTGCCAGCAGTTTAGGAGGGAACGATGAGCAGTTCTTC	CASSLGGNDEQFF
.	.	TRBV6-5	TRBJ1-6	TGTGCCAGCAGTTTAACCAGGGACCTGAGCTCCTATAATTCACCCCTCCACTTT	CASSLTRDLSSYNSPLHF
few	TRBD2	TRBV15	TRBJ2-5	TGTGCCACCAGCAGAGTAGCGGGAAAAAAAGAGACCCAGTACTTC	CATSRVAGKKETQYF
few	.	TRBV27	TRBJ2-3	TGTGCCAGCAGGCCCCAGGGCGGGGTGGATACGCAGTATTTT	CASRPQGGVDTQYF
.	TRBD1	TRBV14	TRBJ2-3	TGTGCCAGCAGCCTTCGACAGGGGCCGGGCACAGATACGCAGTATTTT	CASSLRQGPGTDTQYF
.	TRBD2	TRBV6-1	TRBJ2-2	TGTGCCAGCATTCCGGGACTAGCCGAATATAACACCGGGGAGCTGTTTTTT	CASIPGLAEYNTGELFF
.	.	TRBV5-1	TRBJ2-2	TGCGCCAGCAGCTTGGAAGGGCAGGACGGGGAGCTGTTTTTT	CASSLEGQDGELFF
few	TRBD2	TRBV20-1	TRBJ2-7	TGCAGTGCTAGAGTTGGGGCGGAGCGGGACTACGAGCAGTACTTC	CSARVGAERDYEQYF
many	.	TRBV11-2	TRBJ2-4	TGTGCCAGCAGCCCAAACCACCCTGGACAGACTATAGCCAAAAACATTCAGTACTTC	CASSPNHPGQTIAKNIQYF
.	TRBD2	TRBV4-2	TRBJ2-5	TGTGCCAGCAGCCCGGGGCTCGGGACTAGCGGAGGAGAGACCCAGTACTTC	CASSPGLGTSGGETQYF
.	TRBD1	TRBV6-2/TRBV6-3	TRBJ1-2	TGTGCCAGCAGGCGGACAGGGAATGGCTACACCTTC	CASRRTGNGYTF
.	.	TRBV11-2	TRBJ2-6	TGTGCCAGCAGCTTAGTAGGGGTCGTGAGCTCTGGGGCCAACGTCCTGACTTTC	CASSLVGVVSSGANVLTF
.	TRBD1	TRBV5-1	TRBJ2-4	TGCGCCAGCAGCTCTACAGGGGGAGAAAACATTCAGTACTTC	CASSSTGGENIQYF
few	TRBD2	TRBV29-1	TRBJ2-2	TGCAGCGTGGAACTAGCGGGAGAAGGGACCGGGGAGCTGTTTTTT	CSVELAGEGTGELFF
.	.	TRBV5-1	TRBJ1-1	TGCGCCAGCAGCTTGCGCGGCAGGGGTAAGACTGAAGCTTTCTTT	CASSLRGRGKTEAFF
.	TRBD1	TRBV11-2	TRBJ2-7	TGTGCCAGCAGCTACACCGGGACAGGGGGCTACGAGCAGTACTTC	CASSYTGTGGYEQYF
few	.	TRBV6-5	TRBJ1-4	TGTGCCAGCAGTAACAATGAAAAACTGTTTTTT	CASSNNEKLFF
.	.	TRBV4-3	TRBJ2-7	TGCGCCAGCAGTACTCTGGCGGGGTCCTCCTACCAGCAGTACTTC	CASSTLAGSSYQQYF
.	TRBD1	TRBV6-1	TRBJ2-7	TGTGCCAGCAAACTCAGCCGGGACAGAGTCTACGAGCAGTACTTC	CASKLSRDRVYEQYF
few	TRBD2	TRBV20-1	TRBJ2-7	TGCAGTGCTGGAAAGACTAGCGGGAGATCCTACGAGCAGTACTTC	CSAGKTSGRSYEQYF
.	.	TRBV7-9	TRBJ2-3	TGTGCCAGCAGCTTAGGCAGGGCGGGAGATACGCAGTATTTT	CASSLGRAGDTQYF
.	.	TRBV12-3/TRBV12-4	TRBJ2-5	TGTGCCAGCGGGAAAACGGAGGGTGAAGAGACCCAGTACTTC	CASGKTEGEETQYF
.	.	TRBV7-9	TRBJ2-5	TGTGCCAGCAGCTTCCGGGGGACACTAGAGACCCAGTACTTC	CASSFRGTLETQYF
.	.	TRBV25-1	TRBJ2-5	TGTGCCAGCAGTGATCGGAGGGAAACGTACCAAGAGACCCAGTACTTC	CASSDRRETYQETQYF
few	.	TRBV3-1	TRBJ2-5	TGTGCCAGCAGACGAGGCAGGAGGGCCGGGGTCCAAGAGACCCAGTACTTC	CASRRGRRAGVQETQYF
many	.	TRBV5-1	TRBJ1-5	TGCGCCAGCAGGGCTCTGGGAAAGGGATCGGAGCCCCAGCATTTT	CASRALGKGSEPQHF
.	TRBD2	TRBV27	TRBJ2-7	TGTGCCAGCAGCCTGACGCGGGGGCGGGAGGTGTACGAGCAGTACTTC	CASSLTRGREVYEQYF
.	TRBD2	TRBV2	TRBJ2-1	TGTGCCAGTGAACTAGCGGAGACCTACAATGAGCAGTTCTTC	CASELAETYNEQFF
.	.	TRBV10-3	TRBJ1-5	TGTGCCATCAGTGGCGGAGGGGCCGGCGATTATAGCAATCAGCCCCAGCATTTT	CAISGGGAGDYSNQPQHF
many	TRBD2	TRBV3-1	TRBJ2-3	TGTGCCAGCAGCCCGACTAGCGGCTATACAGATACGCAGTATTTT	CASSPTSGYTDTQYF
.	.	TRBV7-2	TRBJ2-3	TGTGCCAGCAGTCTAGATAGGGCAGAAGGCACAGATACGCAGTATTTT	CASSLDRAEGTDTQYF